This TCR beta chain was retrieved from a study of blood T cells in healthy people across ages. The germline V and J ends were trimmed by 2 bases and 1 base, with 15 bases remaining between them. Per the germline V gene, CDR1 is DFQATT and CDR2 is SNEGSKA (reference sequence). The CDR3 length is 15 residues. With a J-beta primer mix and a sample-barcoded 5' primer, a second PCR ran about 7 to 12 cycles. A template-switch adaptor with 12 random nucleotides tagged each cDNA molecule. TCRdb used MiXCR to reprocess the 5' RACE reads, holding one entry per CDR3 protein. Among roughly 1.5 million distinct CDR3 sequences, 35% to 45% were seen once, and the ten largest hold under 5%.

The rearrangement joins TRBV20-1 to TRBJ2-7, with D unclear. This receptor was identified in a woman aged 18-29 years in good health. Specimen: blood. CDR3 nucleotide sequence: TGCAGTGCTAGATACCTGAGATCTCCGTCCTACGAGCAGTACTTC. It is translated as CSARYLRSPSYEQYF.